This TCR beta chain is from a study of beta chain features in type 1 diabetes. For the study at large: There were 90 million to 110 million sorted cells examined across all samples.

In its sample, this clone was seen a few times. Its antigen is currently unknown. Sorted populations were all over 95% pure. Study results and limitations: Shortening that was moderate but significant affected the TCRB CDR3s of Type 1 diabetes patients in all four CD4+ subsets.

The CDR3 spans 15 residues. CDR1 SGHTA and CDR2 FQGTGA come from the germline V gene. Trimming at V came to 2 bases and at J to 1 base, leaving 3 bases not matched to a gene. TCRB transcripts that were expressed got sequenced, as all of the isolated RNA had been reverse transcribed. Sequencing was performed with immunoSEQ multiplex PCR; in TCRdb, only in-frame clones are kept and a portion is missing. The sample lists about 150,000 clones; over 9% were seen once. The chain employs TRBV7-3 and TRBJ2-3; 7 nucleotides align to TRBD1. What was sequenced was central memory CD4+ T cells from blood. The sequence was obtained from a man under 40 with type 1 diabetes. The CDR3 loop is CASSLRQGGTDTQYF. In DNA, the CDR3 is TGTGCCAGCAGCTTACGACAGGGCGGCACAGATACGCAGTATTTT.